The 2 T cell receptor beta chains presented below share a single source sample, sequenced in a study of shared clonotypes between healthy human individuals. Assay used: immunoSEQ multiplex PCR; TCRdb lists only in-frame clones, some missing. The profile covers over 850,000 clones, with approximately 78% appearing a single time and approximately 0.56% taken by the ten largest. Material: memory CD4+ T cells from PBMCs. Subset of the sample: CD45RA-negative fraction. The receptors stem from a man younger than 30 in good health. Some clones in this sample may be carry-over from other donors' samples.

The rearrangement uses TRBV5-1 and TRBJ1-4; TRBD1 matches 8 bases. The trim removed 4 bases at V and 8 bases at J, leaving 7 bases unmatched. CDR1 and CDR2 (germline): SGHRS, YFSETQ. The CDR3 is made up of 14 amino acids. In DNA, the CDR3 is TGCGCCAGCAGCCTCAGGGGGCTGGAGGAAAAACTGTTTTTT. Protein: CASSLRGLEEKLFF.

The CDR3 region is CASSSASGEQFF. The CDR3 bases are TGTGCCAGCAGCTCCGCTAGTGGCGAGCAGTTCTTC. V usage is TRBV7-3 and J usage is TRBJ2-1; D is unresolved. V shed 4 bases and J shed 10 bases, with 11 bases lying between them. Germline V gene data show CDR1 as SGHTA and CDR2 as FQGTGA. The CDR3 length is 12 residues.